Described below is a single T cell receptor (beta chain) sequence and its context. The antigen is unknown. This record comes from a study of response to subunit inactivated influenza vaccine. Study-wide results and caveats: It was the authors' suggestion that each seasonal influenza vaccination recruits few new T cells.

From the RT-PCR reads, TCRdb called clonotypes with MiXCR, one entry per CDR3 protein. In the table there are roughly 650,000 distinct CDR3 sequences, approximately 15% of which are singletons. The TCR was taken from a man aged 50 to 59 who received an inactivated influenza vaccine. The source was PBMCs from blood, collected less than 15 days before vaccination.

The CDR3 loop reads CASSLGQVDTGELFF. The CDR3, as DNA: TGTGCCAGCAGCCTGGGACAGGTCGATACCGGGGAGCTGTTTTTT. J is TRBJ2-2 and V is TRBV7-9; 8 nucleotides agree with TRBD1. The CDR3 length is 15 residues. Trimming cost V 5 bases and J 5 bases; bases outside gene matches: 7. Per the germline V gene, CDR1 is SEHNR and CDR2 is FQNEAQ (reference sequence).